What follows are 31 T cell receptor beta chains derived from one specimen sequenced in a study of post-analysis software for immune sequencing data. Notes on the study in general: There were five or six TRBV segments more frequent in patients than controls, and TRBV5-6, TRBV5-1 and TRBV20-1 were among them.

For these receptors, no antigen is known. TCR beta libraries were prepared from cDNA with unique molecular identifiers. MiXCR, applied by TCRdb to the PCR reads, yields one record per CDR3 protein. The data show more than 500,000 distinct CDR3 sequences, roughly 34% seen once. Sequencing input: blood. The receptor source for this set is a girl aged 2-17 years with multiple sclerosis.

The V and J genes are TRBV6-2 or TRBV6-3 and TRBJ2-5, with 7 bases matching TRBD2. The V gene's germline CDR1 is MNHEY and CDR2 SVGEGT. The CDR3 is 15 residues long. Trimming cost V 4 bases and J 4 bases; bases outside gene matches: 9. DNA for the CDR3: TGTGCCAGCAGTTTCCGCGGACTAGTCGGAGAGACCCAGTACTTC. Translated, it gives CASSFRGLVGETQYF.

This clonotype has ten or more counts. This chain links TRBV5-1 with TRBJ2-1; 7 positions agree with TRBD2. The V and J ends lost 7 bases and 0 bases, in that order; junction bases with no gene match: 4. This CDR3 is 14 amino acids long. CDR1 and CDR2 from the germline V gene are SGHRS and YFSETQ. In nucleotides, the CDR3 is TGCGCCAGCGGGTCGGGGGGCTCCTACAATGAGCAGTTCTTC. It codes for CASGSGGSYNEQFF.

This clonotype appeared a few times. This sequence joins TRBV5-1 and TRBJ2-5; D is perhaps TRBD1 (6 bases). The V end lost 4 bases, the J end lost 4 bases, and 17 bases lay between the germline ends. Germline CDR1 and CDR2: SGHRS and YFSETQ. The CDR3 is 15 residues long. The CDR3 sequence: CASSRGSIGGETQYF. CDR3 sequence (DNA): TGCGCCAGCAGCAGGGGGTCTATAGGCGGAGAGACCCAGTACTTC. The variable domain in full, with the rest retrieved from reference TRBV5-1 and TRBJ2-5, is KAGVTQTPRYLIKTRGQQVTLSCSPISGHRSVSWYQQTPGQGLQFLFEYFSETQRNKGNFPGRFSGRQFSNSRSEMNVSTLELGDSALYLCASSRGSIGGETQYFGPGTRLLVL.

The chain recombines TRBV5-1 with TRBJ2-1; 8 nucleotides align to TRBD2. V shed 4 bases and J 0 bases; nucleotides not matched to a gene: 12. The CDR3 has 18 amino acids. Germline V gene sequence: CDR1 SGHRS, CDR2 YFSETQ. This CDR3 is CASSRAGFGGGSYNEQFF. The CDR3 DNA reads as TGCGCCAGCAGCAGAGCAGGATTCGGGGGGGGCTCCTACAATGAGCAGTTCTTC. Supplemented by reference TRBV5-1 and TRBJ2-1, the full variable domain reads KAGVTQTPRYLIKTRGQQVTLSCSPISGHRSVSWYQQTPGQGLQFLFEYFSETQRNKGNFPGRFSGRQFSNSRSEMNVSTLELGDSALYLCASSRAGFGGGSYNEQFFGPGTRLTVL.

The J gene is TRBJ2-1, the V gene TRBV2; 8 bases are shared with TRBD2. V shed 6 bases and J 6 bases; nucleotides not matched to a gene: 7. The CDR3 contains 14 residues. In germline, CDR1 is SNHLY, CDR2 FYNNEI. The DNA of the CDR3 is TGTGCCAGCAGGGGCGGGGGGCTCAGCAATGAGCAGTTCTTC. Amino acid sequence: CASRGGGLSNEQFF.

CDR3 sequence (DNA): TGTGCCAGCAGCCAAGACCAGGGGGACATGCGTGGCTACACCTTC. Translating it yields CASSQDQGDMRGYTF. V and J are TRBV14 and TRBJ1-2; 7 nucleotides agree with TRBD1. V lost 0 bases and J lost 7; bases outside the gene matches: 8. CDR1 SGHDN and CDR2 FVKESK come from the germline V gene. The CDR3 loop spans 15 amino acids.

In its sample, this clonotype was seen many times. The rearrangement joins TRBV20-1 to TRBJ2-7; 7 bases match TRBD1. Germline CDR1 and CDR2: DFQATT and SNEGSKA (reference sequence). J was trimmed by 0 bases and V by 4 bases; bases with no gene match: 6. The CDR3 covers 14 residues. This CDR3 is CSATGQKVSYEQYF. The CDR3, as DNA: TGCAGTGCTACGGGACAGAAGGTCTCCTACGAGCAGTACTTC.

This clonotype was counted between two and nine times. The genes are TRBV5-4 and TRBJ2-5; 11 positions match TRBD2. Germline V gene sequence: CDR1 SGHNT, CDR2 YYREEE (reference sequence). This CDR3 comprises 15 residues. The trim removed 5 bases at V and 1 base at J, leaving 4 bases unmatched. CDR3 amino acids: CASRLAGGAQETQYF. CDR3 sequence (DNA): TGTGCCAGCAGATTAGCGGGAGGGGCCCAAGAGACCCAGTACTTC.

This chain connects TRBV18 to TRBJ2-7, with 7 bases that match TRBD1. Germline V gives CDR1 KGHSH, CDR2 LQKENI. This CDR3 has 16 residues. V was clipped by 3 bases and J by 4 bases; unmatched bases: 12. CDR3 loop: CASSPIYRGKSYEQYF. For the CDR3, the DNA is TGTGCCAGCTCACCTATCTACAGGGGCAAATCGTACGAGCAGTACTTC.

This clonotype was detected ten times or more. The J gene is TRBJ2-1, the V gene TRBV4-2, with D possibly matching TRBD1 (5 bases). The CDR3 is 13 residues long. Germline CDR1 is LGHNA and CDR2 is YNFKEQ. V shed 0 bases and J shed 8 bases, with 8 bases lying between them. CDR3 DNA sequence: TGTGCCAGCAGCCAAGATTTAGGGGATGAGCAGTTCTTC. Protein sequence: CASSQDLGDEQFF.

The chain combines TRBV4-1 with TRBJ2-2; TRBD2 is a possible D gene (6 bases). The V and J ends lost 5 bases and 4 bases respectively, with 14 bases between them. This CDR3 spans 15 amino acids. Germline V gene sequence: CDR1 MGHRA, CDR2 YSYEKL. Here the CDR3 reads CASSGRLDSTGELFF. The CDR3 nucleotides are TGCGCCAGCAGCGGGAGACTAGACTCCACCGGGGAGCTGTTTTTT.

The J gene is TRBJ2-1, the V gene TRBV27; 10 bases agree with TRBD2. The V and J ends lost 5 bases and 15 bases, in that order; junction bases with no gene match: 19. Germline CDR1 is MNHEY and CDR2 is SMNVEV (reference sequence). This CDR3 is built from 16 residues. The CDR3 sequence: CASSPTGKVAGGLRFF. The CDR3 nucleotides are TGTGCCAGCAGTCCCACCGGGAAAGTAGCGGGGGGTCTTCGGTTCTTC.

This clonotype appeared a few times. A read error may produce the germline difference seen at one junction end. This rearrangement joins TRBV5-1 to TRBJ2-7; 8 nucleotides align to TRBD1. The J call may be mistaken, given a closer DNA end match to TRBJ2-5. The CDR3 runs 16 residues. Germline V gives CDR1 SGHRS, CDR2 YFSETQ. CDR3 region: CVSSLAVRGRQETQYF. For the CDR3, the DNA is TGCGTCAGCAGCTTGGCCGTCAGGGGGCGACAAGAGACCCAGTACTTC.

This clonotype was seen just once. CDR3 in DNA: TGTGCCAGCAGTTTAGGAAGGGCAAACTACGAGCAGTACTTC. It is translated as CASSLGRANYEQYF. The chain combines TRBV12-3 or TRBV12-4 with TRBJ2-7, with unresolved D. V was shortened by 1 base and J by 3 bases, with 10 bases between the two germline ends. This CDR3 has 14 residues.

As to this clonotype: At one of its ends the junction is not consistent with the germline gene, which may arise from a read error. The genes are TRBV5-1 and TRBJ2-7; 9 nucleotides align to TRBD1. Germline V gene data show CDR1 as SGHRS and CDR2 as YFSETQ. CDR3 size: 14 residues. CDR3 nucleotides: TGCGCCAGCAGCTCGGGACAGGGTCCTTACGAGCTGTACTTC. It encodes CASSSGQGPYELYF.

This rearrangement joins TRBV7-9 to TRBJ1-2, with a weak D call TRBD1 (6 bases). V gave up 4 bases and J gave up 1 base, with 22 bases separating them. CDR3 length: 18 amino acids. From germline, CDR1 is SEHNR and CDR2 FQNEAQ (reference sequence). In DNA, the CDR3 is TGTGCCAGCAGCTCAACTTCGAGGGGGGGTGGTGTTAACTATGGCTACACCTTC. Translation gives CASSSTSRGGGVNYGYTF.

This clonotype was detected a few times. Written as DNA, the CDR3 is TGTGCCAGCAGCTTAGGGACAGGGACTAACTATGGCTACACCTTC. This codes for CASSLGTGTNYGYTF. V usage is TRBV7-9 and J usage is TRBJ1-2; 8 bases are shared with TRBD1. This CDR3 is built from 15 residues. With 1 base clipped from V and 0 bases from J, the junction kept 1 base outside the gene matches. In germline, CDR1 is SEHNR, CDR2 FQNEAQ (reference sequence).

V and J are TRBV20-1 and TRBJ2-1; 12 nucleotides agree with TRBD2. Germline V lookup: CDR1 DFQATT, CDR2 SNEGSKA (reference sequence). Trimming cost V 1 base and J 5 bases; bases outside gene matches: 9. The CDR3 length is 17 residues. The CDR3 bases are TGCAGTGCTAGAGGGGTTGGGGGACTAGCGGGTGACAATGAGCAGTTCTTC. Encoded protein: CSARGVGGLAGDNEQFF.

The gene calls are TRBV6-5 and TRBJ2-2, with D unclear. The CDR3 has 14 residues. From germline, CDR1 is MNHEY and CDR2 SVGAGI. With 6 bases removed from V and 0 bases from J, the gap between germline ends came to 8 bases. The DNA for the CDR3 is TGTGCCAGCAGGGGGTACGCGAACACCGGGGAGCTGTTTTTT. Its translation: CASRGYANTGELFF.

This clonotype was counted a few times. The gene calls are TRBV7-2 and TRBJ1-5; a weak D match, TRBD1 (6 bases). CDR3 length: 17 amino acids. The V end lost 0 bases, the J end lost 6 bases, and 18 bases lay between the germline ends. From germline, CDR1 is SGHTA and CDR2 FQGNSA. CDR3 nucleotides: TGTGCCAGCAGCTTAGCGGGGGCGGAGGGGAGGGTTCAGCCCCAGCATTTT. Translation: CASSLAGAEGRVQPQHF.

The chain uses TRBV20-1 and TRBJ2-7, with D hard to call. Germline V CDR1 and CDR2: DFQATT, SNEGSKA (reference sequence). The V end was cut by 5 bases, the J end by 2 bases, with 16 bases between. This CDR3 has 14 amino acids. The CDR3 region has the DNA TGCAGTGCTCGCGACTTCCATCCCGCCTACGAGCAGTACTTC. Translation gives CSARDFHPAYEQYF.

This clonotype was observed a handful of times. CDR3 loop: CASRGRLEYGANVLTF. CDR3 nucleotide sequence: TGTGCCAGCCGCGGGCGGCTAGAATATGGGGCCAACGTCCTGACTTTC. The chain joins TRBV6-5 to TRBJ2-6; a possible D gene is TRBD2 (5 bases). Germline V gene data show CDR1 as MNHEY and CDR2 as SVGAGI. V was pared by 8 bases and J by 3 bases, with 17 bases between. The CDR3 extends over 16 amino acids.

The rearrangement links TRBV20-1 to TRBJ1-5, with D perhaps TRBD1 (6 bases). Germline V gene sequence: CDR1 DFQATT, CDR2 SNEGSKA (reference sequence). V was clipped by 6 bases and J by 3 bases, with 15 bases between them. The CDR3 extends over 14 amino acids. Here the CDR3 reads CSARMGHFNQPQHF. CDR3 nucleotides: TGCAGTGCCAGAATGGGACATTTCAATCAGCCCCAGCATTTT.

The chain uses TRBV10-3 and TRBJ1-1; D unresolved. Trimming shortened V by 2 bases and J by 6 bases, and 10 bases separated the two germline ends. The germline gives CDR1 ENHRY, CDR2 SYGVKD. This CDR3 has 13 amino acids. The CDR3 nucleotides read TGTGCCATCAGTGAGATTTCCGGGTCTGAAGCTTTCTTT. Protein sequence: CAISEISGSEAFF.

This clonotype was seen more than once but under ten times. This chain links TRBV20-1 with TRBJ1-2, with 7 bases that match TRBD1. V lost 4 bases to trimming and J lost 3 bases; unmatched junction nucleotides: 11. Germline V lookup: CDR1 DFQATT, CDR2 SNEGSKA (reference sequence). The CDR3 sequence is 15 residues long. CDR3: CSATQTGFEDYGYTF. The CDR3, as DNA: TGCAGTGCTACCCAGACAGGGTTTGAGGACTATGGCTACACCTTC.

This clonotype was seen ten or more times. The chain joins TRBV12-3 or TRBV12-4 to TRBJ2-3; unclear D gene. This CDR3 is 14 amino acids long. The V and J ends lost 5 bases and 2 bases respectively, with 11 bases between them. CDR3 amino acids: CASSTTVSTDTQYF. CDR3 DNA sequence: TGTGCCAGCAGTACGACCGTTTCCACAGATACGCAGTATTTT.

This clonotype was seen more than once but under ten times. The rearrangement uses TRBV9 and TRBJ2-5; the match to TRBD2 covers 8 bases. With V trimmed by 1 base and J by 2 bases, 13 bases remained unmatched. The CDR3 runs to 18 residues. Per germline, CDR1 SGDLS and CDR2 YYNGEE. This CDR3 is CASSVRASGYKGQETQYF. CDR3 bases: TGTGCCAGCAGCGTACGGGCTAGCGGGTACAAGGGGCAAGAGACCCAGTACTTC.

The CDR3 sequence: CSAWVDMNEQYF. The CDR3 coding sequence is TGCAGTGCTTGGGTCGACATGAACGAGCAGTACTTC. The rearrangement joins TRBV20-1 to TRBJ2-4; D gene unclear. The J call may be incorrect, as the DNA end agrees better with TRBJ2-7. The CDR3 is 12 amino acids. From germline, CDR1 is DFQATT and CDR2 SNEGSKA (reference sequence).

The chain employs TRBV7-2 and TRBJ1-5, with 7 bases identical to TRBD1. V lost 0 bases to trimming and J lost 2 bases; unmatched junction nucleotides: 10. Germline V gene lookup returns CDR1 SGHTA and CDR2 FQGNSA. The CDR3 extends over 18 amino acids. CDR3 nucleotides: TGTGCCAGCAGCTTAGCCGACAGGGAATCTGCGGGCAATCAGCCCCAGCATTTT. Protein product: CASSLADRESAGNQPQHF.

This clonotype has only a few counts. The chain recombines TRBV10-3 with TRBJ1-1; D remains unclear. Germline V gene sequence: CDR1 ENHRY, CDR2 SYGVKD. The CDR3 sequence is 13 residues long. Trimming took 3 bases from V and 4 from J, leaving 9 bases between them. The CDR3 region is CAISDVGITEAFF. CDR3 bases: TGTGCCATCAGTGACGTCGGGATCACTGAAGCTTTCTTT.

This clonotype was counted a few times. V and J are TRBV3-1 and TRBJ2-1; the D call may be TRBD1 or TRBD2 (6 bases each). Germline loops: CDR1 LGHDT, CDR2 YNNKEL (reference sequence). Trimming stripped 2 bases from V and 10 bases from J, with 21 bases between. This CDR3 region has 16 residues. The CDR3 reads CASSQHHGGLPAEQFF. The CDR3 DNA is TGTGCCAGCAGCCAACACCACGGGGGCTTACCCGCGGAGCAGTTCTTC.